Below are 11 T cell receptor beta chains sequenced from a single sample in a study of blood T cells in healthy people across ages. The use of a sample-barcoded 5' primer and a J-beta primer mix characterized a second PCR of 7 to 11 cycles. Each CDR3 protein gets one entry after TCRdb re-called the 5' RACE reads with MiXCR. Seen here are 2 million or so distinct CDR3 sequences, just under 50% observed once, and the top ten hold around 2.1%. The sample comprised blood. The receptor source for this set is a woman between 40 and 50 years old in good health.

This clonotype has just a few counts. The rearrangement joins TRBV20-1 to TRBJ2-1, with 8 bases identical to TRBD1. The CDR3 spans 16 residues. Per germline, CDR1 DFQATT and CDR2 SNEGSKA (reference sequence). V was clipped by 2 bases and J by 5 bases; unmatched bases: 11. The CDR3 bases are TGCAGTGCTAGAACGTGGGGACAGGCTATGGACAATGAGCAGTTCTTC. Its protein product is CSARTWGQAMDNEQFF.

The CDR3 sequence is CASSQPGTGREQYF. The CDR3 DNA follows: TGTGCCAGCAGTCAACCCGGGACAGGGCGGGAGCAGTACTTC. J is TRBJ2-4 and V is TRBV27; TRBD1 aligns across 9 bases. Per the germline V gene, CDR1 is MNHEY and CDR2 is SMNVEV (reference sequence). CDR3 length: 14 amino acids. Unmatched junction bases numbered 12, after V lost 5 bases and J lost 13 bases.

The sample holds a few counts of this clonotype. The chain's CDR3 is CASSLGSHNYGYTF. CDR3 sequence (DNA): TGTGCCAGCAGCTTAGGAAGTCACAACTATGGCTACACCTTC. The rearrangement links TRBV11-2 to TRBJ1-2; D not resolved. The germline V gene encodes CDR1 SGHAT and CDR2 FQNNGV. V lost 1 base, J lost 2 bases, and 8 bases lay in between. CDR3 length equals 14 residues.

The chain carries TRBV12-3 or TRBV12-4 and TRBJ1-5; maybe TRBD1 (6 bases). Trimming removed 3 bases at V and 0 bases at J, with 15 bases between. The CDR3 is made up of 17 amino acids. The CDR3 sequence: CASSFWAGGGSNQPQHF. For the CDR3, the DNA is TGTGCCAGCAGTTTTTGGGCAGGAGGGGGTAGCAATCAGCCCCAGCATTTT.

This clonotype has more than one count but fewer than ten. The chain has TRBV2 and TRBJ2-1; 7 bases align to TRBD2. From germline, CDR1 is SNHLY and CDR2 FYNNEI. The CDR3 is made up of 15 amino acids. J lost 0 bases, V lost 8 bases, and 7 bases had no gene match. As DNA, the CDR3 is TGTGCCAGCCGGGAAGGACTAGACTCCTACAATGAGCAGTTCTTC. This encodes CASREGLDSYNEQFF. Based on the CDR3 plus reference TRBV2 and TRBJ2-1, the full variable domain is EPEVTQTPSHQVTQMGQEVILRCVPISNHLYFYWYRQILGQKVEFLVSFYNNEISEKSEIFDDQFSVERPDGSNFTLKIRSTKLEDSAMYFCASREGLDSYNEQFFGPGTRLTVL.

This chain links TRBV6-1 with TRBJ2-5; maybe TRBD1 (5 bases). The CDR3 loop spans 14 amino acids. The V end lost 1 base, the J end lost 0 bases, and 6 bases lay between the germline ends. The germline CDR1 and CDR2 sequences are MNHNS and SASEGT. Written as DNA, the CDR3 is TGTGCCAGCAGTGAAGACAGGTACCAAGAGACCCAGTACTTC. Translating it yields CASSEDRYQETQYF.

The chain uses TRBV5-4 and TRBJ1-2; no reliable D call. V lost 4 bases to trimming and J lost 5 bases, with 12 bases between them. The CDR3 covers 13 residues. Germline CDR1 SGHNT, CDR2 YYREEE (reference sequence). The DNA for the CDR3 is TGTGCCAGCAGCCCGGATCAGTTTTATGGCTACACCTTC. Amino acid sequence: CASSPDQFYGYTF.

This clonotype was observed a few times. The chain uses TRBV5-1 and TRBJ1-6, with no clear D. Germline CDR1 and CDR2: SGHRS and YFSETQ. The CDR3 has 13 amino acids. Trimming took off 3 bases at V and 6 bases at J, with 7 bases between the two ends. Written as DNA, the CDR3 is TGCGCCAGCAGCTCCGGGAGTAATTCACCCCTCCACTTT. Its translation: CASSSGSNSPLHF.

CDR3 coding DNA: TGTGCCAGCAGCTTAATCCGGGGCGACGAGCAGTACTTC. Its protein is CASSLIRGDEQYF. The rearrangement uses TRBV7-9 and TRBJ2-7; D could derive from TRBD1 or TRBD2 (5 bases each). The length of the CDR3 is 13 residues. V dropped 2 bases and J dropped 5 bases, with 10 bases sitting between them. Germline lookup yields CDR1 SEHNR and CDR2 FQNEAQ (reference sequence).

The chain's CDR3 is CASSLMRGGSYGYTF. The CDR3, as DNA: TGCGCCAGCAGCTTAATGCGGGGAGGGTCCTATGGCTACACCTTC. This chain links TRBV5-1 with TRBJ1-2; no clear D gene. In germline, CDR1 is SGHRS, CDR2 YFSETQ. The CDR3 sequence is 15 residues long. V shed 2 bases and J shed 4 bases, with 15 bases lying between them.

This clonotype turned up a few times. This sequence joins TRBV6-5 and TRBJ2-7; D assignment may be TRBD1 or TRBD2 (6 bases each). Deletions cut 3 bases from V and 5 bases from J, with 11 bases between. The V gene's germline CDR1 is MNHEY and CDR2 SVGAGI. This CDR3 comprises 13 residues. Here the CDR3 reads CASSYLGGDEQYF. DNA for the CDR3: TGTGCCAGCAGTTATTTGGGGGGCGACGAGCAGTACTTC.